Listed here is a single TCR beta chain. The germline V gene has CDR1 SGDLS and CDR2 YYNGEE. The CDR3 runs to 14 residues. V lost 4 bases to trimming and J lost 4 bases, with 12 bases between them. The entry originates in a study of blood T cell repertoires in COVID-19. Whole-study context: Acute and convalescent COVID-19 samples came from the United States, Italy and Spain.

In the authors' workflow: Estimation of nucleated cell counts relied on the amplification of reference gene primers. Produced via immunoSEQ multiplex PCR; TCRdb's table is partial and in-frame only. V, J and clone size reflect that table, while D and trimming were determined from the DNA. The sample records 65,000 to 85,000 clones, almost 90% being singletons. This TCR derives from a human donor in a cohort sampled during active COVID-19. The chain links TRBV9 to TRBJ1-5; TRBD1 is a possible D gene (6 bases). Sequenced material: peripheral blood. CDR3 region: CASSPRGGNQPQHF. Written as DNA, the CDR3 is TGTGCCAGCAGCCCAAGGGGGGGAAATCAGCCCCAGCATTTT.